The clone carrying this TCR beta chain was seen a handful of times. This sample is drawn from a study of T cells in Graves' hyperthyroidism and ophthalmopathy. The length of the CDR3 is 11 residues. The germline V gene has CDR1 LNHDA and CDR2 SQIVND (reference sequence). Unmatched junction bases numbered 1, after V lost 10 bases and J lost 4 bases. Authors of the study amplified TCR beta CDR3 regions from RNA transcripts. The primer set for the first-round RT-PCR of the TCR CDR3 was HTBI. TCRdb re-analysed the multiplex PCR reads in MiXCR, keeping a single row per CDR3 protein. The sample includes roughly 420,000 distinct CDR3 sequences, roughly 13% seen only once; the top ten take 5% to 6%.

Input material: blood. The chain employs TRBV19 and TRBJ2-1; 7 positions match TRBD1. The clonotype comes from a woman aged 18-30 years with Graves' hyperthyroidism. DNA for the CDR3: TGTGCCACGGGACAGTACAATGAGCAGTTCTTC. Its translation is CATGQYNEQFF.